This T cell receptor (beta chain) was observed in a study of blood T cells in healthy people across ages. Study outcomes and limitations: Donor CMV infection status was unknown, possibly confounding age-related changes in expanded clonotypes. Long-lived donors had more naive CD4+ cells and higher diversity than aged donors.

With a J-beta primer mix and a sample-barcoded 5' primer, a second PCR ran about 7 to 12 cycles. TCRdb re-called the 5' RACE reads through MiXCR, storing one row per CDR3 protein. Among more than 1.4 million distinct CDR3 sequences, around two fifths were seen once, and the ten largest hold roughly 7.7%. Trimming left V 6 bases short and J 3 bases short, with 14 bases between. The CDR3 spans 14 residues. The germline gives CDR1 SGHDN, CDR2 FVKESK. In its sample, this clonotype was seen a few times. The target antigen is unknown. Each of the donors had approximately 10 milliliters of peripheral blood drawn into EDTA-treated Vacutainer tubes. There were at least 5.5 micrograms of total RNA extracted from every sample.

The sequenced sample consisted of blood. The origin of this receptor is a woman aged 18-29 years in good health. This chain connects TRBV14 to TRBJ1-1; D is perhaps TRBD1 (5 bases). Written as DNA, the CDR3 is TGTGCCAGCAGTACTACCGGAGGGGACACTGAAGCTTTCTTT. Amino acids: CASSTTGGDTEAFF. Complete variable domain (other parts from reference TRBV14 and TRBJ1-1): EAGVTQFPSHSVIEKGQTVTLRCDPISGHDNLYWYRRVMGKEIKFLLHFVKESKQDESGMPNNRFLAERTGGTYSTLKVQPAELEDSGVYFCASSTTGGDTEAFFGQGTRLTVV.